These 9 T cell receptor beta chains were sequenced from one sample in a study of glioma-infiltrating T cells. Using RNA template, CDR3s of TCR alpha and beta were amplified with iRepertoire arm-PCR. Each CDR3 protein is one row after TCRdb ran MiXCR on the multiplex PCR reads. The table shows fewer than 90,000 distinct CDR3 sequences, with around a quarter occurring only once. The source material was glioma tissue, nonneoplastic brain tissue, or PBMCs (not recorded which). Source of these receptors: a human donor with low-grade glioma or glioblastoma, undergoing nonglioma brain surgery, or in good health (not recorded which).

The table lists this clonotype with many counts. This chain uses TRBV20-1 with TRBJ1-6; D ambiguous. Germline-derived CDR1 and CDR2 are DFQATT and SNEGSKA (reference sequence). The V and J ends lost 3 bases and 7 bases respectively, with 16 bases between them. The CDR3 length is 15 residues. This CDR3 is CSARDAFGGNSPLHF. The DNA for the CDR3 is TGCAGTGCTAGGGATGCTTTTGGAGGGAATTCACCCCTCCACTTT.

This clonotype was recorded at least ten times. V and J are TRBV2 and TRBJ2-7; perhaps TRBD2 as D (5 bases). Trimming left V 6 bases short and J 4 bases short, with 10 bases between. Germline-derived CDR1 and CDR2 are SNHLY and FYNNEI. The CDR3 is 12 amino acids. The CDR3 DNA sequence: TGTGCCAGCAGCCCCTGGAGGTACGAGCAGTACTTC. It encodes CASSPWRYEQYF.

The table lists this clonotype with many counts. CDR3 sequence (DNA): TGTGCCAGCACCACGCAAGGGGGGCCTTACAATGAGCAGTTCTTC. The encoded protein is CASTTQGGPYNEQFF. This chain joins TRBV2 and TRBJ2-1; D may match TRBD1 or TRBD2 (6 bases each). V was cut by 7 bases and J by 4 bases, with 17 bases left in between. Germline lookup yields CDR1 SNHLY and CDR2 FYNNEI. This CDR3 comprises 15 residues.

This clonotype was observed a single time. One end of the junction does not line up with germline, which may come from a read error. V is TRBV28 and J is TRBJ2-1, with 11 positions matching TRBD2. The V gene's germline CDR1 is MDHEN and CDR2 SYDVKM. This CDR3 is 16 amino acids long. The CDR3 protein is CASYDSGGASHKEQFF. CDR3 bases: TGTGCCAGCTACGATAGCGGGGGGGCCAGTCACAAAGAGCAGTTCTTC.

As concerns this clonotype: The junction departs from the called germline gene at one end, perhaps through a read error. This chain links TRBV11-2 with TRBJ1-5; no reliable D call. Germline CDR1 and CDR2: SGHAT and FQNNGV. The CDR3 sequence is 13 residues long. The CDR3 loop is CASSLGMNQRQHF. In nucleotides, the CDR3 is TGTGCCAGCAGCTTAGGAATGAATCAGCGCCAGCATTTT.

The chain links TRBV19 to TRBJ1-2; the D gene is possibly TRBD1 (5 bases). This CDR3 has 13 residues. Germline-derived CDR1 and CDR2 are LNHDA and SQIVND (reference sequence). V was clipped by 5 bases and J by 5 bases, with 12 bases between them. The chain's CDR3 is CASSPGLRYGYTF. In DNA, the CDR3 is TGTGCCAGTAGTCCGGGACTGCGATATGGCTACACCTTC.

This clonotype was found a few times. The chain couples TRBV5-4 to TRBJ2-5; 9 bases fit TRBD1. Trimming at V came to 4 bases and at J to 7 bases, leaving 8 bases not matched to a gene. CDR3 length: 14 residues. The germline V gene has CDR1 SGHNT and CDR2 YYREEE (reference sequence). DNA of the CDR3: TGTGCCAGCAGCCCATTACCGGGACAGGGGACCCAGTACTTC. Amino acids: CASSPLPGQGTQYF.

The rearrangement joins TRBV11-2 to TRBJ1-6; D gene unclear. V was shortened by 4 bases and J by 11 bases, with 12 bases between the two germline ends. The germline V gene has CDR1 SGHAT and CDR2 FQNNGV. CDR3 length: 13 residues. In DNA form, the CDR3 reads TGTGCCAGCAGCTCGCGCTTGAATCCACCCCTCCACTTT. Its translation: CASSSRLNPPLHF.

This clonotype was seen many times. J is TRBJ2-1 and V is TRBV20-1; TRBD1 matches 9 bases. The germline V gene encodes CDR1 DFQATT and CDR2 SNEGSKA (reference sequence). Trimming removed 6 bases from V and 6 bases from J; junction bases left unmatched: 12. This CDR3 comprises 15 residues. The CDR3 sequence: CSAPNRDRATNEQFF. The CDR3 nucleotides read TGCAGTGCACCCAACCGGGACAGGGCGACCAATGAGCAGTTCTTC.